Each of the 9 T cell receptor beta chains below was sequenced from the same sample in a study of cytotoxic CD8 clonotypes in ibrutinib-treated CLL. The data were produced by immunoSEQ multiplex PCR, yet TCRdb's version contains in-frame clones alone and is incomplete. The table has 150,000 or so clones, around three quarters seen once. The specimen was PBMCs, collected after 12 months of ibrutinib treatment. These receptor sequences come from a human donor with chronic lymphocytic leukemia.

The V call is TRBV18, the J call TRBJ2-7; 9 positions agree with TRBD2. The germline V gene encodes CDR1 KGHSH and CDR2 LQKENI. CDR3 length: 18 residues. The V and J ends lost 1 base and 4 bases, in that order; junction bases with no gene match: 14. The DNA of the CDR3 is TGTGCCAGCTCACCACTCCCTCAGCGGGAGGCCGGCAGGTACGAGCAGTACTTC. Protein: CASSPLPQREAGRYEQYF.

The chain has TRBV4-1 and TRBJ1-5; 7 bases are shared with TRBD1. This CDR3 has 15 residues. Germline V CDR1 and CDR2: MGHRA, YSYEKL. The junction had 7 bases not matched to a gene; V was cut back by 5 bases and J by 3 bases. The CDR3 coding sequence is TGCGCCAGCAGCTTCCGACAGGGCGACAATCAGCCCCAGCATTTT. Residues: CASSFRQGDNQPQHF.

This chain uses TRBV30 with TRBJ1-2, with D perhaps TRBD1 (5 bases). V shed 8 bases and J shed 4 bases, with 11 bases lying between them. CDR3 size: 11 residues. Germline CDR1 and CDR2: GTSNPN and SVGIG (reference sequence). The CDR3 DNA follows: TGTGCCGGAGACAGATTCTATGGCTACACCTTC. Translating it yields CAGDRFYGYTF.

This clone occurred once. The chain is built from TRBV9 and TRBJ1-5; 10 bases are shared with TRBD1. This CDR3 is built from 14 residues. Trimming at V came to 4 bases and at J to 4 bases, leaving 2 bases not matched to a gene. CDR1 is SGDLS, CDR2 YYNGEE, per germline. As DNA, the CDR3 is TGTGCCAGCAGCCGGGACAGGGGTAATCAGCCCCAGCATTTT. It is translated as CASSRDRGNQPQHF.

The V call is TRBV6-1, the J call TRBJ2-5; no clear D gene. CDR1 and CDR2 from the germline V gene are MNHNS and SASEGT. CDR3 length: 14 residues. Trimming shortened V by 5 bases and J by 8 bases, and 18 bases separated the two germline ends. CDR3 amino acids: CASSIDIGKRTQYF. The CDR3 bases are TGTGCCAGCAGTATAGATATAGGAAAGAGAACCCAGTACTTC.

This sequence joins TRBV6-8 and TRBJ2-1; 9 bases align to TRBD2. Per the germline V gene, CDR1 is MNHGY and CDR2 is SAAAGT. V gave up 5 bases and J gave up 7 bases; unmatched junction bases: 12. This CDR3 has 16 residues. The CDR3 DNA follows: TGTGCCAGCAGTCCCCCCGGGAGCGGGAGGAGGAATGAGCAGTTCTTC. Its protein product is CASSPPGSGRRNEQFF.

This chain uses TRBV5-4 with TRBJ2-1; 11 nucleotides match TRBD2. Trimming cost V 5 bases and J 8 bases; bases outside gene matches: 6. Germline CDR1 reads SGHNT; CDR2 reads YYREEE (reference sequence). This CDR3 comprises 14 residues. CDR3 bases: TGTGCCAGCAGTACTAGCGGGAGATTCCATGAGCAGTTCTTC. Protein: CASSTSGRFHEQFF.

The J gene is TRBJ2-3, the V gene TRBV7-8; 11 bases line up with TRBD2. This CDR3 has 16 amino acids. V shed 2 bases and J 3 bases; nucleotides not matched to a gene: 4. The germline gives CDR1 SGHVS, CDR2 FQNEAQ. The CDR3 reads CASSLPTSGRTDTQYF. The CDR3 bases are TGTGCCAGCAGCTTACCAACTAGCGGGAGAACAGATACGCAGTATTTT. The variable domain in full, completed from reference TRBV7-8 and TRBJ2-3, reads GAGVSQSPRYKVAKRGQDVALRCDPISGHVSLFWYQQALGQGPEFLTYFQNEAQLDKSGLPSDRFFAERPEGSVSTLKIQRTQQEDSAVYLCASSLPTSGRTDTQYFGPGTRLTVL.

CDR3 DNA: TGCGCCAGCAGCCAACAAACACAGGCAATCACCGGGGAGCTGTTTTTT. As protein: CASSQQTQAITGELFF. This sequence joins TRBV4-3 and TRBJ2-2; a weak D match, TRBD1 (5 bases). This CDR3 comprises 16 residues. Trimming pared 2 bases from V and 4 bases from J, leaving 14 bases between. CDR1 is LGHNA and CDR2 is YSLEER in the germline V gene.